The 23 T cell receptor beta chains presented below share a single source sample, sequenced in a study of shared clonotypes between healthy human individuals (dated by TCRdb to the early 2020s). Libraries came from the immunoSEQ multiplex PCR assay. TCRdb provides this immuneACCESS table in a form limited to in-frame rearrangements. Some clones are lacking; in checked studies, under half of them reflect an unresolved V gene, and why the rest are absent is not known. The table for this sample lists 2.5 million or so clones; 90% to 95% of them were counted only once. The ten top clones hold roughly 0.15% of the sample. Material for sequencing was naive CD4+ T cells sorted from blood. Sample cell subset or site, as interpreted from the label and publication: CD45RA+ positively selected. These receptors were obtained from a man aged 18 to 30 in good health.

This clone was observed a single time. The CDR3 coding sequence is TGTGCCAGCAGTTACGAAAAAGCCTACGAGCAGTACTTC. Its translation is CASSYEKAYEQYF. J is TRBJ2-7 and V is TRBV6-6; D is unclear. The germline CDR1 and CDR2 sequences are MNHNY and SVGAGI (reference sequence). The CDR3 is 13 amino acids. V lost 2 bases, J lost 2 bases, and 7 bases lay in between.

This chain links TRBV6-4 with TRBJ2-1; 12 positions match TRBD1. The CDR3 sequence is 14 residues long. Looked up from germline, CDR1 is MRHNA and CDR2 is SNTAGT. V shed 5 bases, J shed 8 bases, and the junction held 4 bases outside the gene matches. For the CDR3, the DNA is TGTGCCAGCAGTCCGGGGACAGGGGGCCATGAGCAGTTCTTC. It encodes CASSPGTGGHEQFF.

The chain employs TRBV30 and TRBJ1-2; D uncertain. There are 13 residues in the CDR3. V gave up 1 base and J gave up 4 bases, with 10 bases separating them. The V gene's germline CDR1 is GTSNPN and CDR2 SVGIG (reference sequence). CDR3 in DNA: TGTGCCTGGAGTGCTCTGGAGGCCTATGGCTACACCTTC. This encodes CAWSALEAYGYTF.

The gene calls are TRBV14 and TRBJ2-5; 7 bases are a match to TRBD1. Per the germline V gene, CDR1 is SGHDN and CDR2 is FVKESK. The V and J ends lost 1 base and 5 bases, in that order; junction bases with no gene match: 7. The CDR3 consists of 15 residues. The DNA for the CDR3 is TGTGCCAGCAGCCAAGCAGACAGGGCGATCGAGACCCAGTACTTC. Protein product: CASSQADRAIETQYF.

The chain joins TRBV29-1 to TRBJ1-1; the D gene is possibly TRBD1 (5 bases). Germline V gives CDR1 SQVTM, CDR2 ANQGSEA. Trimming took off 8 bases at V and 3 bases at J, with 16 bases between the two ends. The CDR3 length is 13 residues. CDR3 coding DNA: TGCAGCCCGACCGGGCAGGGAGACACTGAAGCTTTCTTT. Residues: CSPTGQGDTEAFF. Variable domain in full (rest from reference TRBV29-1 and TRBJ1-1): SAVISQKPSRDICQRGTSLTIQCQVDSQVTMMFWYRQQPGQSLTLIATANQGSEATYESGFVIDKFPISRPNLTFSTLTVSNMSPEDSSIYLCSPTGQGDTEAFFGQGTRLTVV.

This rearrangement joins TRBV4-3 to TRBJ2-2, with 8 bases lining up with TRBD2. The V gene end was trimmed by 1 base and the J gene end by 5 bases; junction bases not matched to a gene: 12. Germline CDR1 is LGHNA and CDR2 is YSLEER. The CDR3 has 18 residues. In DNA, the CDR3 is TGCGCCAGCAGCCAAGGGATGGGATTAGCGGGAATTACCGGGGAGCTGTTTTTT. Amino acids: CASSQGMGLAGITGELFF.

This clone was counted a single time. The CDR3 loop is CASSEPGQGKSGELFF. The CDR3 DNA follows: TGTGCCAGCAGCGAACCGGGACAGGGAAAGTCAGGGGAGCTGTTTTTT. This sequence joins TRBV2 and TRBJ2-2; 9 bases map to TRBD1. J gave up 8 bases and V 6 bases, and 13 bases lay outside the gene matches. The length of the CDR3 is 16 residues. CDR1 is SNHLY and CDR2 is FYNNEI in the germline V gene.

Notes on this clone: The same CDR3 can be traced to other DNA sequences in this sample. J is TRBJ1-2 and V is TRBV5-1; D not certain. Per germline, CDR1 SGHRS and CDR2 YFSETQ. V lost 0 bases to trimming and J lost 5 bases, with 5 bases between them. The CDR3 is 12 amino acids. The DNA for the CDR3 is TGCGCCAGCAGCTTGGATGCTTATGGCTACACCTTC. This gives the protein CASSLDAYGYTF.

The chain recombines TRBV11-2 with TRBJ1-2; 10 bases are a match to TRBD1. The CDR3 is 17 residues long. V was pared by 1 base and J by 1 base, with 6 bases of the junction left unmatched. CDR1 is SGHAT, CDR2 FQNNGV, per germline. CDR3 in DNA: TGTGCCAGCAGCTTAGGCATAGGACAGGGGGTTAACTATGGCTACACCTTC. Encoded protein: CASSLGIGQGVNYGYTF.

This clone was recorded once. The chain is built from TRBV7-9 and TRBJ2-5; 12 bases map to TRBD2. Germline V gene sequence: CDR1 SEHNR, CDR2 FQNEAQ (reference sequence). V lost 5 bases, J lost 4 bases, and 2 bases stayed unmatched. The CDR3 spans 14 residues. CDR3 nucleotides: TGTGCCAGCAGCAGGGGACTAGCGGGAGAGACCCAGTACTTC. It specifies CASSRGLAGETQYF.

The rearrangement links TRBV28 to TRBJ1-2; a weak D match, TRBD1 (5 bases). There are 12 residues in the CDR3. Germline values: CDR1 MDHEN, CDR2 SYDVKM. Between the trimmed V and J ends, which lost 7 bases and 7 bases, there was a span of 13 bases. The CDR3 DNA sequence: TGTGCCAGCAATGGGGGGGTGAGTGGCTACACCTTC. Translated, it gives CASNGGVSGYTF.

This sequence joins TRBV6-4 and TRBJ1-6, with TRBD1 matching over 7 bases. V lost 10 bases and J lost 9; bases outside the gene matches: 9. Germline V gene data show CDR1 as MRHNA and CDR2 as SNTAGT. CDR3 length equals 13 residues. The CDR3 bases are TGTGCCACCTCGACAGGGTTGGGTTCACCCCTCCACTTT. It translates to CATSTGLGSPLHF.

This clone was seen more than once but under ten times. This chain joins TRBV30 and TRBJ1-5; a possible D gene is TRBD1 (5 bases). Germline-derived CDR1 and CDR2 are GTSNPN and SVGIG (reference sequence). Trimming shortened V by 2 bases and J by 6 bases, and 20 bases separated the two germline ends. The CDR3 extends over 16 amino acids. This CDR3 is CAWSPLGGTKGQPQHF. In DNA, the CDR3 is TGTGCCTGGAGTCCCCTGGGGGGGACCAAGGGTCAGCCCCAGCATTTT.

This clone was found once. This chain connects TRBV15 to TRBJ1-5; D may be TRBD1 (6 bases). This CDR3 spans 13 amino acids. The V gene lost 2 bases and the J gene lost 5 bases, with 7 bases spanning the gap. From germline, CDR1 is LNHNV and CDR2 YYDKDF (reference sequence). The chain's CDR3 is CATSRQGYQPQHF. CDR3 coding DNA: TGTGCCACCAGCAGACAGGGGTATCAGCCCCAGCATTTT.

The genes are TRBV11-2 and TRBJ2-2, with 8 bases that match TRBD1. V trimming: 4 bases; J trimming: 1 base; junction bases outside the gene matches: 5. The CDR3 spans 16 residues. Per germline, CDR1 SGHAT and CDR2 FQNNGV. The CDR3 DNA sequence: TGTGCCAGCAGCTCAAGGACAGGGAGGAACACCGGGGAGCTGTTTTTT. It codes for CASSSRTGRNTGELFF.

This clone was observed a few times. The chain has TRBV11-2 and TRBJ1-6; a weak D match, TRBD1 (6 bases). CDR3 length equals 14 residues. Trimming took off 2 bases at V and 7 bases at J, with 9 bases between the two ends. Germline assignment: CDR1 SGHAT and CDR2 FQNNGV. CDR3 DNA: TGTGCCAGCAGCTTATCAGGGGAAAATTCACCCCTCCACTTT. Its translation is CASSLSGENSPLHF.

The chain has TRBV6-5 and TRBJ1-6, with unresolved D. This CDR3 is 15 amino acids long. Per the germline V gene, CDR1 is MNHEY and CDR2 is SVGAGI. The V end was cut by 7 bases, the J end by 5 bases, with 15 bases between. In nucleotides, the CDR3 is TGTGCCAGCACCGAGAGGGTGAGGAATAATTCACCCCTCCACTTT. It codes for CASTERVRNNSPLHF.

The CDR3 here is CASSPSGTGRETQYF. CDR3 nucleotide sequence: TGTGCCAGCAGCCCCTCCGGGACAGGGAGAGAGACCCAGTACTTC. The V gene is TRBV7-9, the J gene TRBJ2-5, with 9 bases that match TRBD1. The V gene's germline CDR1 is SEHNR and CDR2 FQNEAQ (reference sequence). This CDR3 contains 15 residues. Trimming cost V 5 bases and J 4 bases; bases outside gene matches: 8.

The chain employs TRBV12-5 and TRBJ1-1; 11 bases align to TRBD1. CDR1 LGHNT and CDR2 FRNRAP come from the germline V gene. CDR3 length: 17 amino acids. The V gene end was trimmed by 5 bases and the J gene end by 0 bases; junction bases not matched to a gene: 8. CDR3 amino acids: CASGRTGGNKMNTEAFF. CDR3 nucleotide sequence: TGTGCTAGTGGTCGGACAGGGGGCAACAAGATGAACACTGAAGCTTTCTTT. Complete variable domain (other parts from reference TRBV12-5 and TRBJ1-1): DARVTQTPRHKVTEMGQEVTMRCQPILGHNTVFWYRQTMMQGLELLAYFRNRAPLDDSGMPKDRFSAEMPDATLATLKIQPSEPRDSAVYFCASGRTGGNKMNTEAFFGQGTRLTVV.

This clone showed up just once. The chain has TRBV11-2 and TRBJ2-7; maybe TRBD2 (5 bases). The CDR3 length is 14 residues. Trimming pared 4 bases from V and 5 bases from J, leaving 15 bases between. Germline V gene lookup returns CDR1 SGHAT and CDR2 FQNNGV. The CDR3 region has the DNA TGTGCCAGCAGCTGGACGGATGCCGGGAACGAGCAGTACTTC. Residues: CASSWTDAGNEQYF.

The chain joins TRBV27 to TRBJ2-7; 10 bases line up with TRBD2. The CDR3 has 15 amino acids. Germline values: CDR1 MNHEY, CDR2 SMNVEV (reference sequence). V trimming: 6 bases; J trimming: 1 base; junction bases outside the gene matches: 6. CDR3 in DNA: TGTGCCAGCAGCCGAGGACTAGCGGCGTCCTACGAGCAGTACTTC. Translating gives CASSRGLAASYEQYF.

This chain joins TRBV5-4 and TRBJ1-6; D is perhaps TRBD1 (5 bases). Germline assignment: CDR1 SGHNT and CDR2 YYREEE (reference sequence). This CDR3 spans 14 amino acids. Trimming stripped 0 bases from V and 10 bases from J, with 11 bases between. CDR3 sequence reads: CASSLEGKGSPLHF. In DNA form, the CDR3 reads TGTGCCAGCAGCTTGGAGGGGAAGGGCTCACCCCTCCACTTT.

The table lists this clone with a count of one. CDR3 DNA sequence: TGTGCCAGCTCACCAACCAGGGGCCCAGATACGCAGTATTTT. Encoded protein: CASSPTRGPDTQYF. The rearrangement uses TRBV18 and TRBJ2-3, with TRBD1 as a possible D gene (6 bases). Trimming took off 2 bases at V and 4 bases at J, with 10 bases between the two ends. The CDR3 is 14 amino acids. Looked up from germline, CDR1 is KGHSH and CDR2 is LQKENI.